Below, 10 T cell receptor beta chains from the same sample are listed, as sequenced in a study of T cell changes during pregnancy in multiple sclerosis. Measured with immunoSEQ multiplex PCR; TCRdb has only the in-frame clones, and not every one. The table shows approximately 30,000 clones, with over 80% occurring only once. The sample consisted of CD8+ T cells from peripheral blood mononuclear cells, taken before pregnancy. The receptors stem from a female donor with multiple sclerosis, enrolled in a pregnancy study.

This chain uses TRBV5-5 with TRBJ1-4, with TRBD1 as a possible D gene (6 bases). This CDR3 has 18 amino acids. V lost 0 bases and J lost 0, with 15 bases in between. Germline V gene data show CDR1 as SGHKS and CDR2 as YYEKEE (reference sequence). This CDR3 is CASSLEGGPKATNEKLFF. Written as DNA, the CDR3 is TGTGCCAGCAGCTTGGAAGGGGGACCGAAAGCAACTAATGAAAAACTGTTTTTT.

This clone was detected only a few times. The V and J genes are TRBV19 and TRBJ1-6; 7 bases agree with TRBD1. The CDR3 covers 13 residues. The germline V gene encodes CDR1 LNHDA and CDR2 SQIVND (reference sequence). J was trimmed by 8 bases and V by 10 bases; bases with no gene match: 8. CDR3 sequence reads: CATRDSNYSPLHF. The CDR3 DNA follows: TGTGCCACCCGGGACAGTAATTATTCACCCCTCCACTTT. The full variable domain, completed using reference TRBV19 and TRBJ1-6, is DGGITQSPKYLFRKEGQNVTLSCEQNLNHDAMYWYRQDPGQGLRLIYYSQIVNDFQKGDIAEGYSVSREKKESFPLTVTSAQKNPTAFYLCATRDSNYSPLHFGNGTRLTVT.

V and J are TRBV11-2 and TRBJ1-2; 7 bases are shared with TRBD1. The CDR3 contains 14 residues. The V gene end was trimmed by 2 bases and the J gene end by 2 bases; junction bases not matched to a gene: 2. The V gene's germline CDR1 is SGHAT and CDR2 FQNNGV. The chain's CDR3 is CASSLLGQNYGYTF. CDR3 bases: TGTGCCAGCAGCTTACTGGGACAGAACTATGGCTACACCTTC.

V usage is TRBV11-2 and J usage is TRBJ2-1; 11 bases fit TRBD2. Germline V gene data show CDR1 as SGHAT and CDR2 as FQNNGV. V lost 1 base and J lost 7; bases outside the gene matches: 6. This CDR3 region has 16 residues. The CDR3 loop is CASSLVWASGRNEQFF. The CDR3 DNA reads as TGTGCCAGCAGCTTAGTGTGGGCTAGCGGGAGGAATGAGCAGTTCTTC.

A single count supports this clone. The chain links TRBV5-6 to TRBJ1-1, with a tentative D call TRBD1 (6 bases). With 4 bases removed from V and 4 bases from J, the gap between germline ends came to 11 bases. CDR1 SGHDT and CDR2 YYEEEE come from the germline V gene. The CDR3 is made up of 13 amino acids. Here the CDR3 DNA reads TGTGCCAGCAGCACGGACAGCCTCACTGAAGCTTTCTTT. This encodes CASSTDSLTEAFF.

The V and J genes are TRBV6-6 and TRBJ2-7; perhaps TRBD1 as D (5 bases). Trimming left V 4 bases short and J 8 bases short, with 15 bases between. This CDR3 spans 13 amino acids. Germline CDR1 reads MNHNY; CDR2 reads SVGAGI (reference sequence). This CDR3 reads CASSSFQGLKQYF. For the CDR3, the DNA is TGTGCCAGCAGTTCTTTTCAGGGATTGAAGCAGTACTTC.

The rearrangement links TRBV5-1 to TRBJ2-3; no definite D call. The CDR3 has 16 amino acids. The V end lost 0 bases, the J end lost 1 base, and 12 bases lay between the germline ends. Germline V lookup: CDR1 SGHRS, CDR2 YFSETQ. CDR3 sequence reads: CASSLGSKWGTDTQYF. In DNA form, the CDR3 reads TGCGCCAGCAGCTTGGGGAGCAAGTGGGGCACAGATACGCAGTATTTT.

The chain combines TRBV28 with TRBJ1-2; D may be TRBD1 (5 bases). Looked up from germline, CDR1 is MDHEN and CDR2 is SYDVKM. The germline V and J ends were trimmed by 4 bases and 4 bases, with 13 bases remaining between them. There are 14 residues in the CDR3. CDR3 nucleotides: TGTGCCAGCAGTTACGTTCAGGGTAGCTATGGCTACACCTTC. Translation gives CASSYVQGSYGYTF.

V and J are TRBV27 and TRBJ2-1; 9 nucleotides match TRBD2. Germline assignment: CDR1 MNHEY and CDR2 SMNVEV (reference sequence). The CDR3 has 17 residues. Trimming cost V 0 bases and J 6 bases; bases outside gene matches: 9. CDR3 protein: CASSLSGPGLAVNEQFF. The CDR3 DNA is TGTGCCAGCAGTTTATCGGGCCCGGGACTAGCTGTCAATGAGCAGTTCTTC.

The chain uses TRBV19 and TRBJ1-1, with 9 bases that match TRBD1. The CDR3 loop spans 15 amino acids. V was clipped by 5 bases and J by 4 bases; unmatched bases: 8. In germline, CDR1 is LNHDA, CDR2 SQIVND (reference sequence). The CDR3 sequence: CASSHKQGAVTEAFF. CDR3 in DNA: TGTGCCAGTAGTCACAAACAGGGGGCTGTCACTGAAGCTTTCTTT.